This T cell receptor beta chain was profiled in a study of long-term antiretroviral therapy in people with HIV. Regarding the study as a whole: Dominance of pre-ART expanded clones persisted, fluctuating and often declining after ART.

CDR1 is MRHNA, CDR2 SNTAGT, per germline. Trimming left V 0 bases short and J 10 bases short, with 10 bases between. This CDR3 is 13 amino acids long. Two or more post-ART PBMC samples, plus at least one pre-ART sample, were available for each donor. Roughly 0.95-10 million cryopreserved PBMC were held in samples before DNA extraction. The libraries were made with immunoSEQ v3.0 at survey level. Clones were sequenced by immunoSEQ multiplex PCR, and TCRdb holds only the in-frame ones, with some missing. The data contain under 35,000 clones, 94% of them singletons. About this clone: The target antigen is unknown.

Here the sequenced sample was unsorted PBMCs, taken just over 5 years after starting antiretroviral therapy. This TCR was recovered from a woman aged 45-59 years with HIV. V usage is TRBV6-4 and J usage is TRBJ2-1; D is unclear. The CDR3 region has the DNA TGTGCCAGCAGTGACTCAGGCGTGGGCGAGCAGTTCTTC. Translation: CASSDSGVGEQFF.